The present TCR beta chain was sequenced within a study of Graves' ophthalmopathy and Graves' hyperthyroidism. Amplification targeted the TCR beta CDR3 regions, with RNA transcripts as the source material. Scientists carried out first-round RT-PCR using HTBI primers and then a second-round multiplex PCR. One entry per CDR3 protein results from TCRdb running MiXCR on the multiplex PCR reads. This table holds a few hundred thousand distinct CDR3 sequences, under 40% found once. This clonotype was counted a few times. The CDR3 has 12 amino acids. V lost 4 bases to trimming and J lost 5 bases, with 9 bases between them. Germline loops: CDR1 ENHRY, CDR2 SYGVKD.

The chain employs TRBV10-3 and TRBJ2-7; D is perhaps TRBD1 (6 bases). The TCR sequence derives from an adult man with Graves' hyperthyroidism. The sample comprised peripheral blood or thyroid tissue (not recorded which). CDR3 sequence reads: CAISGDINEQYF. The CDR3 coding sequence is TGTGCCATCAGTGGGGACATTAACGAGCAGTACTTC.